This T cell receptor (beta chain) came from a study of blood T cell repertoires in COVID-19. Study-level information: COVID-19 samples collected from the United States, Italy and Spain covered acute and convalescent phases. PBMCs, B-cell-depleted T cells, or T cells were the source of the cDNA or gDNA that made up the material.

Original analysis: Reference gene primers were amplified, and this amplification served to estimate nucleated cell counts. Profiling relied on immunoSEQ multiplex PCR, and the TCRdb table lists in-frame clones only, not all of them. That table furnishes V, J and clone size, whereas the DNA furnished D and trimming. Seen here are some 200,000 clones, roughly four fifths observed once, and the top ten hold 5.5% to 7.5%. The CDR3 covers 16 residues. Germline assignment: CDR1 MNHNS and CDR2 SASEGT. After removal of 4 bases from V and 6 bases from J, the junction contained 5 bases not matched to a gene. Sequencing input: peripheral blood. The chain is built from TRBV6-1 and TRBJ2-1, with 14 bases that match TRBD2. The clonotype comes from a woman aged 40 to 50 with acute or convalescent COVID-19. CDR3 protein: CASSATSGRAINEQFF. DNA of the CDR3: TGTGCCAGCAGTGCGACTAGCGGGAGGGCAATCAATGAGCAGTTCTTC.